This entry lists 29 T cell receptor beta chains sequenced from one sample in a study of graft-versus-host responses after intestinal transplantation. Using immunoSEQ multiplex PCR, the repertoire was profiled, and TCRdb retains in-frame clones only, with some absent. The sample includes 75,000 to 100,000 clones, more than 85% of them seen just once. These TCRs' antigens remain unknown. The input for sequencing was unstimulated CD4+ T cells sorted from spleen or lymph node cells, taken before intestinal transplant. The receptors here all came from a human donor who received an intestinal transplant.

The chain has TRBV30 and TRBJ2-2; D gene ambiguous. Germline CDR1 is GTSNPN and CDR2 is SVGIG (reference sequence). Trimming pared 4 bases from V and 2 bases from J, leaving 5 bases between. The CDR3 is 12 amino acids. CDR3 bases: TGTGCCTGGAATATTAACACCGGGGAGCTGTTTTTT. Translating gives CAWNINTGELFF.

This chain uses TRBV6-1 with TRBJ2-7; D not resolved. The CDR3 length is 14 residues. The germline V and J ends were trimmed by 4 bases and 3 bases, with 13 bases remaining between them. Germline CDR1 and CDR2: MNHNS and SASEGT. The CDR3 nucleotides are TGTGCCAGCAGTGTCCACAACAGATTCTACGAGCAGTACTTC. It specifies CASSVHNRFYEQYF.

V usage is TRBV7-2 and J usage is TRBJ2-2; possible D gene TRBD1, 5 bases. V shed 8 bases and J shed 4 bases, with 8 bases lying between them. This CDR3 spans 12 amino acids. Germline V gene data show CDR1 as SGHTA and CDR2 as FQGNSA. The CDR3 DNA reads as TGTGCCAGCGGGGCGCGCACCGGGGAGCTGTTTTTT. Translating gives CASGARTGELFF.

V is TRBV6-5 and J is TRBJ1-4, with a possible D match to TRBD1 (5 bases). V gave up 0 bases and J gave up 2 bases, with 7 bases separating them. The germline V gene has CDR1 MNHEY and CDR2 SVGAGI. This CDR3 has 15 amino acids. CDR3: CASSYSGRTNEKLFF. In DNA, the CDR3 is TGTGCCAGCAGTTACTCGGGGCGGACTAATGAAAAACTGTTTTTT.

The V gene is TRBV6-1, the J gene TRBJ1-2; 8 bases agree with TRBD1. This CDR3 has 15 amino acids. Germline V gene data show CDR1 as MNHNS and CDR2 as SASEGT. With 2 bases clipped from V and 1 base from J, the junction kept 3 bases outside the gene matches. This chain's CDR3 is CASSERDRINYGYTF. DNA for the CDR3: TGTGCCAGCAGTGAAAGGGACAGGATTAACTATGGCTACACCTTC.

This rearrangement joins TRBV7-2 to TRBJ1-1, with 7 bases aligning to TRBD1. V trimming: 3 bases; J trimming: 1 base; junction bases outside the gene matches: 2. Germline-derived CDR1 and CDR2 are SGHTA and FQGNSA. This CDR3 is built from 14 residues. The CDR3: CASSLQGGNTEAFF. The CDR3, as DNA: TGTGCCAGCAGCTTGCAGGGGGGGAACACTGAAGCTTTCTTT. Looking up the rest from reference TRBV7-2 and TRBJ1-1 gives the full variable domain: GAGVSQSPSNKVTEKGKDVELRCDPISGHTALYWYRQSLGQGLEFLIYFQGNSAPDKSGLPSDRFSAERTGGSVSTLTIQRTQQEDSAVYLCASSLQGGNTEAFFGQGTRLTVV.

The chain joins TRBV7-8 to TRBJ2-7; 7 nucleotides match TRBD1. The CDR3 runs to 15 residues. In germline, CDR1 is SGHVS, CDR2 FQNEAQ. Trimming removed 5 bases from V and 2 bases from J; junction bases left unmatched: 9. This chain's CDR3 is CASSPRLTGPYEQYF. CDR3 DNA sequence: TGTGCCAGCAGCCCACGGCTGACAGGGCCCTACGAGCAGTACTTC.

This clone was recorded a few times. This chain uses TRBV4-1 with TRBJ2-4; D gene ambiguous. The CDR3 totals 18 residues. V dropped 0 bases and J dropped 4 bases, with 19 bases sitting between them. CDR1 MGHRA and CDR2 YSYEKL come from the germline V gene. Here the CDR3 reads CASSQDSPRKTVKNIQYF. The CDR3 coding sequence is TGCGCCAGCAGCCAAGATTCGCCGAGGAAAACCGTTAAAAACATTCAGTACTTC.

The chain combines TRBV2 with TRBJ2-3; 11 nucleotides match TRBD2. This CDR3 spans 16 amino acids. Looked up from germline, CDR1 is SNHLY and CDR2 is FYNNEI. V lost 6 bases and J lost 2; bases outside the gene matches: 7. The CDR3 sequence: CASRELAGDSTDTQYF. The CDR3 nucleotides are TGTGCCAGCAGGGAACTAGCGGGGGATTCCACAGATACGCAGTATTTT. Filled out from reference TRBV2 and TRBJ2-3, the complete variable domain reads EPEVTQTPSHQVTQMGQEVILRCVPISNHLYFYWYRQILGQKVEFLVSFYNNEISEKSEIFDDQFSVERPDGSNFTLKIRSTKLEDSAMYFCASRELAGDSTDTQYFGPGTRLTVL.

The chain links TRBV5-1 to TRBJ1-1; D possibly corresponds to TRBD1 (6 bases). CDR1 is SGHRS and CDR2 is YFSETQ in the germline V gene. Trimming removed 3 bases at V and 2 bases at J, with 11 bases between. The CDR3 is made up of 14 amino acids. The CDR3 loop reads CASSSRTANTEAFF. CDR3 nucleotide sequence: TGCGCCAGCAGCTCAAGGACAGCAAACACTGAAGCTTTCTTT.

The gene calls are TRBV7-2 and TRBJ2-7; 9 bases fit TRBD1. The length of the CDR3 is 15 residues. Germline loops: CDR1 SGHTA, CDR2 FQGNSA. With V trimmed by 5 bases and J by 1 base, 6 bases remained unmatched. In DNA, the CDR3 is TGTGCCAGCAGCCACCCGACAGGGGGTTCCTACGAGCAGTACTTC. This gives the protein CASSHPTGGSYEQYF.

The V call is TRBV7-8, the J call TRBJ2-2; 8 bases map to TRBD2. The J segment lost 4 bases and the V segment lost 2 bases, leaving 9 bases of the junction unmatched. The length of the CDR3 is 17 residues. Germline-derived CDR1 and CDR2 are SGHVS and FQNEAQ. CDR3 residues: CASSLHLGRGSTGELFF. DNA of the CDR3: TGTGCCAGCAGCTTACATCTCGGGAGGGGTAGCACCGGGGAGCTGTTTTTT.

The chain joins TRBV15 to TRBJ2-1; TRBD1 matches at 7 bases. This CDR3 comprises 12 residues. With V trimmed by 5 bases and J by 8 bases, 3 bases remained unmatched. The germline V gene has CDR1 LNHNV and CDR2 YYDKDF (reference sequence). CDR3 amino acids: CATSQTGDEQFF. The CDR3 DNA follows: TGTGCCACCAGCCAAACAGGGGATGAGCAGTTCTTC.

V gene TRBV7-2 combines with J gene TRBJ2-7, with D hard to call. Trimming took off 1 base at V and 3 bases at J, with 10 bases between the two ends. Germline values: CDR1 SGHTA, CDR2 FQGNSA. The CDR3 extends over 14 amino acids. DNA of the CDR3: TGTGCCAGCAGCTTAGACCAGGTGAGCTACGAGCAGTACTTC. The encoded protein is CASSLDQVSYEQYF.

V and J are TRBV2 and TRBJ1-6; 9 bases are shared with TRBD1. Germline-derived CDR1 and CDR2 are SNHLY and FYNNEI. The trim removed 8 bases at V and 4 bases at J, leaving 6 bases unmatched. There are 15 residues in the CDR3. CDR3 DNA: TGTGCCAGCTCTGAGACAGGGGGTTATAATTCACCCCTCCACTTT. It codes for CASSETGGYNSPLHF. Combining the CDR3 with reference TRBV2 and TRBJ1-6 gives the whole variable domain EPEVTQTPSHQVTQMGQEVILRCVPISNHLYFYWYRQILGQKVEFLVSFYNNEISEKSEIFDDQFSVERPDGSNFTLKIRSTKLEDSAMYFCASSETGGYNSPLHFGNGTRLTVT.

The CDR3 bases are TGTGCCAGCAGTGCCGAGGGGGCTTTTCTATGGGAGCAGTTCTTC. Protein: CASSAEGAFLWEQFF. The gene calls are TRBV2 and TRBJ2-1; 7 bases match TRBD1. The trim removed 4 bases at V and 10 bases at J, leaving 13 bases unmatched. The CDR3 runs 15 residues. The germline V gene encodes CDR1 SNHLY and CDR2 FYNNEI.

The chain couples TRBV5-6 to TRBJ2-7; 7 nucleotides match TRBD2. The CDR3 is made up of 14 amino acids. The V segment lost 2 bases and the J segment 3 bases; nucleotides outside the gene matches: 5. CDR1 is SGHDT, CDR2 YYEEEE, per germline. DNA for the CDR3: TGTGCCAGCAGCTTTTCCCAGCGGGGCTACGAGCAGTACTTC. Its translation is CASSFSQRGYEQYF. Complete variable domain (other parts from reference TRBV5-6 and TRBJ2-7): DAGVTQSPTHLIKTRGQQVTLRCSPKSGHDTVSWYQQALGQGPQFIFQYYEEEERQRGNFPDRFSGHQFPNYSSELNVNALLLGDSALYLCASSFSQRGYEQYFGPGTRLTVT.

The genes are TRBV7-9 and TRBJ2-1; no firm D call. This CDR3 region has 13 residues. Trimming removed 5 bases at V and 6 bases at J, with 11 bases between. The germline V gene has CDR1 SEHNR and CDR2 FQNEAQ (reference sequence). The CDR3 loop reads CASSPPNSNEQFF. The CDR3 DNA reads TGTGCCAGCAGCCCCCCCAATTCCAATGAGCAGTTCTTC. Together with reference TRBV7-9 and TRBJ2-1, the CDR3 gives the full variable domain: DTGVSQNPRHKITKRGQNVTFRCDPISEHNRLYWYRQTLGQGPEFLTYFQNEAQLEKSRLLSDRFSAERPKGSFSTLEIQRTEQGDSAMYLCASSPPNSNEQFFGPGTRLTVL.

The V and J genes are TRBV30 and TRBJ2-7; 11 bases fit TRBD1. Germline-derived CDR1 and CDR2 are GTSNPN and SVGIG (reference sequence). With V trimmed by 5 bases and J by 1 base, 7 bases remained unmatched. The CDR3 contains 15 residues. Here the CDR3 DNA reads TGTGCCTGGGGGAAGTGGGACAGGGGGTCCTACGAGCAGTACTTC. Its translation: CAWGKWDRGSYEQYF.

CDR3 in amino acids: CASSLGPDQPQHF. The CDR3 DNA is TGTGCCAGCAGCTTAGGGCCCGATCAGCCCCAGCATTTT. V and J are TRBV11-2 and TRBJ1-5; D gene unclear. CDR3 size: 13 residues. V lost 1 base, J lost 5 bases, and 6 bases lay in between. The germline CDR1 and CDR2 sequences are SGHAT and FQNNGV.

This clone has just one count. V is TRBV1 and J is TRBJ2-3; TRBD2 was called by the table and not checked on the DNA. TRBV1 is an annotated pseudogene. The length of the CDR3 is 15 residues. CDR3 in amino acids: CTSSRGLADTDTQYF. The CDR3, as DNA: TGCACCAGCAGCCGAGGACTAGCGGACACAGATACGCAGTATTTT.

The rearrangement uses TRBV2 and TRBJ1-1; 9 bases agree with TRBD1. The CDR3 runs 14 residues. The germline V gene encodes CDR1 SNHLY and CDR2 FYNNEI. V trimming: 7 bases; J trimming: 1 base; junction bases outside the gene matches: 4. The CDR3 here is CASKRGQGNTEAFF. The CDR3 nucleotides are TGTGCCAGCAAGCGGGGACAGGGGAACACTGAAGCTTTCTTT.

The chain carries TRBV4-1 and TRBJ2-1, with 11 bases fitting TRBD2. Germline V gene sequence: CDR1 MGHRA, CDR2 YSYEKL. This CDR3 has 17 residues. The V and J ends lost 1 base and 8 bases, in that order; junction bases with no gene match: 10. The chain's CDR3 is CASSQAVTSGGLDEQFF. CDR3 DNA: TGCGCCAGCAGCCAAGCCGTCACTAGCGGGGGTCTTGATGAGCAGTTCTTC.

This clone was detected a few times. This chain joins TRBV6-1 and TRBJ2-2; 10 bases line up with TRBD1. J was trimmed by 8 bases and V by 8 bases; bases with no gene match: 5. The CDR3 covers 13 residues. Germline CDR1 and CDR2: MNHNS and SASEGT. Here the CDR3 DNA reads TGTGCCAGCTTGAGGACAGGGGGAGGGGAGCTGTTTTTT. Protein: CASLRTGGGELFF.

V usage is TRBV10-3 and J usage is TRBJ2-5; 8 bases map to TRBD2. The germline gives CDR1 ENHRY, CDR2 SYGVKD. The CDR3 runs 16 residues. J gave up 5 bases and V 3 bases, and 11 bases lay outside the gene matches. DNA of the CDR3: TGTGCCATCAGTGACGGGGGGACTAGTGGGTCCGAGACCCAGTACTTC. Translating it yields CAISDGGTSGSETQYF.

The chain is built from TRBV19 and TRBJ2-7; possible D gene TRBD1, 6 bases. The CDR3 runs to 14 residues. Trimming left V 6 bases short and J 0 bases short, with 12 bases between. The germline gives CDR1 LNHDA, CDR2 SQIVND (reference sequence). The CDR3 coding sequence is TGTGCCAGTAGGGGAACAGGGAGCTCCTACGAGCAGTACTTC. It yields the protein CASRGTGSSYEQYF. Full variable domain (missing parts from reference TRBV19 and TRBJ2-7): DGGITQSPKYLFRKEGQNVTLSCEQNLNHDAMYWYRQDPGQGLRLIYYSQIVNDFQKGDIAEGYSVSREKKESFPLTVTSAQKNPTAFYLCASRGTGSSYEQYFGPGTRLTVT.

DNA for the CDR3: TGTGCCAGCGGCACTAGCGGGATCTCCACAGATACGCAGTATTTT. It translates to CASGTSGISTDTQYF. The rearrangement uses TRBV5-4 and TRBJ2-3; 10 positions agree with TRBD2. CDR1 is SGHNT, CDR2 YYREEE, per germline (reference sequence). With V trimmed by 7 bases and J by 2 bases, 7 bases remained unmatched. The CDR3 consists of 15 residues. The full variable domain, its missing parts supplied by reference TRBV5-4 and TRBJ2-3, is ETGVTQSPTHLIKTRGQQVTLRCSSQSGHNTVSWYQQALGQGPQFIFQYYREEENGRGNFPPRFSGLQFPNYSSELNVNALELDDSALYLCASGTSGISTDTQYFGPGTRLTVL.

The chain recombines TRBV5-1 with TRBJ2-3; 9 nucleotides align to TRBD1. J was trimmed by 5 bases and V by 0 bases; bases with no gene match: 4. This CDR3 is built from 15 residues. From germline, CDR1 is SGHRS and CDR2 YFSETQ. CDR3 sequence: CASSLGTGGKDTQYF. CDR3 coding DNA: TGCGCCAGCAGCTTGGGTACAGGGGGCAAAGATACGCAGTATTTT.

This chain uses TRBV7-2 with TRBJ2-1, with D perhaps TRBD1 (6 bases). Trimming pared 5 bases from V and 1 base from J, leaving 12 bases between. This CDR3 has 15 residues. CDR1 is SGHTA and CDR2 is FQGNSA in the germline V gene. CDR3 in amino acids: CASSLERGSYNEQFF. The CDR3 DNA is TGTGCCAGCAGCCTAGAGAGGGGGTCCTACAATGAGCAGTTCTTC.